Below, one T cell receptor (beta chain) is given with its context. The sample originates from a study of cytomegalovirus exposure and HLA in healthy donors. CDR3 size: 17 residues. Germline V gives CDR1 MGHRA, CDR2 YSYEKL. Trimming removed 1 base from V and 5 bases from J; junction bases left unmatched: 9. The PCR had 60 Vbeta and 13 Jbeta primers. Only in-frame clones appear in the TCRdb table, and some are missing; sequencing was by immunoSEQ multiplex PCR. Recorded for this sample: under 100,000 clones. The chain employs TRBV4-1 and TRBJ2-2; 8 bases line up with TRBD2. This clonotype was sampled from a young man in good health and CMV-seronegative. Source material: PBMCs. CDR3 region: CASSQGPRGGHTGELFF. The CDR3 DNA reads as TGCGCCAGCAGCCAAGGTCCCCGGGGGGGCCATACCGGGGAGCTGTTTTTT.